In its sample, the clone carrying this TCR beta chain was seen a few times. This sample stems from a study of spatial heterogeneity in lung cancer. The time point here: sample taken at primary tumor resection. Samples came from some 73 TRACERx patients with untreated early-stage lung cancer. The input material, whole RNA from tumor, nontumor lung or frozen PBMC, was sequenced unsorted. Looked up from germline, CDR1 is DFQATT and CDR2 is SNEGSKA (reference sequence). V was trimmed by 0 bases and J by 6 bases, leaving 13 bases between them. This CDR3 has 14 amino acids. On each TCR cDNA molecule, a unique molecular identifier was present. TCRdb processed the 5' RACE reads anew with MiXCR; each CDR3 protein has one entry. The sample has thousands of distinct CDR3 sequences; under 20% are singletons.

Source: normal lung tissue next to the tumor, taken at surgery. The rearrangement joins TRBV20-1 to TRBJ2-3; tentative D call: TRBD1 (6 bases). This receptor was taken from a male donor with early-stage non-small cell lung cancer. CDR3 amino acids: CSARDQGFSDTQYF. In nucleotides, the CDR3 is TGCAGTGCTAGAGACCAGGGGTTTTCGGATACGCAGTATTTT.